This is a list of T cell receptor beta chains from one sample in a study of shared clonotypes between healthy human individuals. The protocol was immunoSEQ multiplex PCR, while the TCRdb copy is restricted to in-frame clones and leaves out a portion. The top ten hold approximately 1.5% of the sample, which has approximately 980,000 clones, 70% to 85% seen once. What was sequenced was memory CD4+ T cells sorted from blood. Receptors were obtained from a man in his late teens or twenties in good health. Each CDR3 is given with its conserved first and last residue. D genes are given only for firm matches. Rows give clone size only sometimes, using once, few, many, or a class for an expanded clone.

V,D,J,size,CDR3,DNA
TRBV2,NA,TRBJ2-2,NA,CASSSRPTGELFF,TGTGCCAGCAGTAGCAGGCCCACCGGGGAGCTGTTTTTT
TRBV2,TRBD2,TRBJ2-1,NA,CASSWTSHEQFF,TGTGCCAGCAGTTGGACTAGTCATGAGCAGTTCTTC
TRBV18,TRBD2,TRBJ2-1,NA,CASSPRGTSSYNEQFF,TGTGCCAGCTCCCCCCGTGGGACTAGTTCCTACAATGAGCAGTTCTTC
TRBV6-1,TRBD1,TRBJ2-5,NA,CASMQGARETQYF,TGTGCCAGCATGCAGGGGGCGCGGGAGACCCAGTACTTC
TRBV18,NA,TRBJ2-7,NA,CASSPLASSYEQYF,TGTGCCAGCTCACCTCTCGCGAGCTCCTACGAGCAGTACTTC
TRBV9,NA,TRBJ2-7,NA,CASSVDSGTSEQYF,TGTGCCAGCAGCGTAGATTCAGGGACCTCCGAGCAGTACTTC
TRBV7-8,NA,TRBJ2-1,NA,CASSNTRSYNEQFF,TGTGCCAGCAGCAACACCCGCTCCTACAATGAGCAGTTCTTC
TRBV9,NA,TRBJ2-5,NA,CASSASTAERETQYF,TGTGCCAGCAGCGCCTCGACGGCGGAGCGAGAGACCCAGTACTTC
TRBV10-3,TRBD1,TRBJ1-5,NA,CAISAERTGGNQPQHF,TGTGCCATCAGTGCCGAAAGGACAGGCGGCAATCAGCCCCAGCATTTT
TRBV6-1,NA,TRBJ2-7,NA,CASSEDILGYEQYF,TGTGCCAGCAGTGAAGACATTTTGGGCTACGAGCAGTACTTC
TRBV7-2,NA,TRBJ2-7,few,CASSLARGYEQYF,TGTGCCAGCAGCTTAGCCAGGGGTTACGAGCAGTACTTC
TRBV9,NA,TRBJ1-2,NA,CASTRQPDNYGYTF,TGTGCCAGCACCCGACAGCCGGATAACTATGGCTACACCTTC
TRBV7-9,NA,TRBJ2-5,NA,CASSPSLPRETQYF,TGTGCCAGCAGCCCAAGCCTCCCAAGGGAGACCCAGTACTTC
TRBV7-2,NA,TRBJ1-1,once,CASSLGGVMNTEAFF,TGTGCCAGCAGCTTAGGGGGGGTCATGAACACTGAAGCTTTCTTT
TRBV6-5,NA,TRBJ2-7,NA,CASMSGGVCEQYF,TGTGCCAGCATGTCGGGGGGCGTATGTGAGCAGTACTTC
TRBV11-2,NA,TRBJ2-5,NA,CASSLDRRVGETQYF,TGTGCCAGCAGCTTAGATCGCAGGGTTGGGGAGACCCAGTACTTC
TRBV7-2,NA,TRBJ2-7,NA,CASSFISGGIYEQYF,TGTGCCAGCAGCTTCATCAGCGGAGGGATCTACGAGCAGTACTTC
TRBV5-1,NA,TRBJ2-5,NA,CASSAGQTWETQYF,TGCGCCAGCAGCGCGGGACAAACTTGGGAGACCCAGTACTTC
TRBV11-2,NA,TRBJ2-5,NA,CASSLARGKIETQYF,TGTGCCAGCAGCTTAGCCAGGGGAAAAATAGAGACCCAGTACTTC
TRBV7-7,TRBD2,TRBJ2-5,NA,CASSAGGQETQYF,TGTGCTAGTTCGGCGGGAGGTCAAGAGACCCAGTACTTC
TRBV6-1,NA,TRBJ2-7,NA,CASSDGSAYEQYF,TGTGCCAGCAGTGATGGCAGTGCCTACGAGCAGTACTTC
TRBV7-9,NA,TRBJ2-2,NA,CASSLETRGSNTGELFF,TGTGCCAGCAGCCTCGAAACACGGGGCTCGAACACCGGGGAGCTGTTTTTT
TRBV7-8,NA,TRBJ2-7,NA,CASSPAGVSYEQYF,TGTGCCAGCAGCCCCGCAGGGGTTTCCTACGAGCAGTACTTC
TRBV7-9,NA,TRBJ1-5,NA,CASSLRPGDQPQHF,TGTGCCAGCAGCTTAAGGCCAGGGGATCAGCCCCAGCATTTT
TRBV15,NA,TRBJ1-5,once,CATKNSGGNQPQHF,TGTGCCACCAAAAACTCCGGGGGCAATCAGCCCCAGCATTTT